The present TCR beta chain was sequenced within a study of PD-1 blockade in classical Hodgkin lymphoma. There was relapse after autologous stem cell transplantation in every patient, and there was variation in brentuximab vedotin exposure. Thawed PBMCs supplied CD8+ T cells via magnetic negative selection. Reported best responses ranged across complete response, partial response or progressive disease. TCRdb keeps only in-frame clones here, not all; method: immunoSEQ multiplex PCR. The sample includes fewer than 3,500 clones, 71% of them seen just once. Germline CDR1 SGHAT, CDR2 FQNNGV. Trimming left V 0 bases short and J 5 bases short, with 13 bases between. The CDR3 length is 15 residues.

This chain links TRBV11-2 with TRBJ1-1; D is unresolved. The specimen was CD8+ T cells from blood, collected at baseline. The clonotype originates from a human donor with classical Hodgkin lymphoma. CDR3 sequence reads: CASSLEYARRTEAFF. The CDR3 bases are TGTGCCAGCAGCTTAGAGTATGCCAGGCGGACTGAAGCTTTCTTT.